A single sample gave rise to the 6 T cell receptor beta chains below, sequenced in a study of CD8 T cells in ankylosing spondylitis. From the 5' RACE reads, TCRdb called clonotypes with MiXCR, one entry per CDR3 protein. The data hold under 250,000 distinct CDR3 sequences, with approximately 24% observed a single time. The sequencing input was blood, either unsorted or a sorted T cell fraction (not recorded which). The receptors were gathered from a male donor with ankylosing spondylitis or in good health (not recorded which).

Only a few counts were recorded for this clonotype. This sequence joins TRBV6-5 and TRBJ2-7; 8 bases map to TRBD1. With 2 bases clipped from V and 0 bases from J, the junction kept 3 bases outside the gene matches. Germline V lookup: CDR1 MNHEY, CDR2 SVGAGI. The CDR3 is 15 residues long. CDR3 nucleotides: TGTGCCAGCAGTTACCGGGACAGGAGCTCCTACGAGCAGTACTTC. Amino acids: CASSYRDRSSYEQYF.

The V call is TRBV2, the J call TRBJ2-7; 7 bases align to TRBD1. V dropped 8 bases and J dropped 4; count of bases not matched to a gene: 2. CDR1 SNHLY and CDR2 FYNNEI come from the germline V gene. The CDR3 has 11 residues. CDR3: CASYRGYEQYF. CDR3 nucleotide sequence: TGTGCCAGCTACAGGGGTTACGAGCAGTACTTC.

This clonotype has only a few counts. The chain joins TRBV2 to TRBJ1-5, with D tentatively TRBD1 (6 bases). Germline loops: CDR1 SNHLY, CDR2 FYNNEI. The V end lost 1 base, the J end lost 6 bases, and 7 bases lay between the germline ends. The CDR3 covers 13 residues. The CDR3 spells CASSEEGGQPQHF. The CDR3 DNA reads as TGTGCCAGCAGTGAAGAGGGGGGTCAGCCCCAGCATTTT.

V is TRBV20-1 and J is TRBJ2-1; TRBD1 matches at 7 bases. The germline gives CDR1 DFQATT, CDR2 SNEGSKA (reference sequence). The CDR3 length is 13 residues. With V trimmed by 5 bases and J by 3 bases, 4 bases remained unmatched. Here the CDR3 reads CSAFGTDYNEQFF. The DNA of the CDR3 is TGCAGTGCTTTCGGGACAGACTACAATGAGCAGTTCTTC.

This clonotype was observed many times. V is TRBV6-5 and J is TRBJ2-7; D may be TRBD2 (6 bases). Germline values: CDR1 MNHEY, CDR2 SVGAGI. V gave up 2 bases and J gave up 1 base, with 15 bases separating them. The CDR3 covers 16 residues. The CDR3 nucleotides read TGTGCCAGCAGTTACCCAACCGGGACTCCTTCCTACGAGCAGTACTTC. As protein: CASSYPTGTPSYEQYF.

This clonotype was recorded at least ten times. The V gene is TRBV12-5, the J gene TRBJ2-1, with 9 bases that match TRBD1. CDR3 length: 15 amino acids. The germline gives CDR1 LGHNT, CDR2 FRNRAP. With V trimmed by 7 bases and J by 9 bases, 13 bases remained unmatched. In nucleotides, the CDR3 is TGTGCTAGTGCCTTCCGGGACAGGGATTATGGTGAGCAGTTCTTC. Translating gives CASAFRDRDYGEQFF.